The rows below give T cell receptor beta chains drawn from one sample of a study of Ad26.COV2.S vaccination and SARS-CoV-2 variants. Produced via immunoSEQ multiplex PCR; TCRdb's table is partial and in-frame only. The data contain some 330,000 clones, around 90% of them singletons. The input for sequencing was peripheral blood, taken in a trial of Ad26.COV2.S vaccine versus placebo. These TCRs come from a person aged 18-65 years who received the Ad26.COV2.S COVID-19 vaccine or a placebo. The CDR3 runs from the conserved cysteine through the conserved F or W. Where a row states a size, it is once, few, many or the class of an expanded clone; other rows omit it.

CANVRGVDEKLFF	NA	TRBV27
CASGLYPSLGEQFF	NA	TRBV12-5
CASTLGLTGELFF	NA	TRBV12-3/TRBV12-4
CASSSNPYNEKLFF	NA	TRBV11-3
CATSRSPSRAGVNQPQHF	NA	TRBV15
CASSLGRGPAYGYTF	NA	TRBV11-2
CASGLAGGRYNEQFF	NA	TRBV12-5
CASSPSGATYGYTF	NA	TRBV2
CASSFPWLATNNEQFF	NA	TRBV7-2
CASRRGTDSPLHF	NA	TRBV25-1
CASAGTEVQNTEAFF	NA	TRBV13
CASSLLSPNSPLHF	NA	TRBV6-5
CASSSGDTTREAFF	NA	TRBV7-7
CASSSGIPGTF	NA	TRBV5-8
CASSPNRVGQETQYF	NA	TRBV7-2
CASSVTDTQYF	NA	TRBV12-3/TRBV12-4
CASRLAGGPDTQYF	few	TRBV19
CASSLIPLGNTEAFF	NA	TRBV7-8
CASSYQGRTEAFF	once	TRBV6-5
CASSGIAGGTDTQYF	few	TRBV6-4
CASSLAPSTSVQETQYF	NA	TRBV7-9
CASSSGLAGQTQYF	NA	TRBV18
CASSPPSGNNEQFF	once	TRBV18
CASSSVWRESLRHEQFF	NA	TRBV7-8
CASSTGTLNTGELFF	NA	TRBV5-4